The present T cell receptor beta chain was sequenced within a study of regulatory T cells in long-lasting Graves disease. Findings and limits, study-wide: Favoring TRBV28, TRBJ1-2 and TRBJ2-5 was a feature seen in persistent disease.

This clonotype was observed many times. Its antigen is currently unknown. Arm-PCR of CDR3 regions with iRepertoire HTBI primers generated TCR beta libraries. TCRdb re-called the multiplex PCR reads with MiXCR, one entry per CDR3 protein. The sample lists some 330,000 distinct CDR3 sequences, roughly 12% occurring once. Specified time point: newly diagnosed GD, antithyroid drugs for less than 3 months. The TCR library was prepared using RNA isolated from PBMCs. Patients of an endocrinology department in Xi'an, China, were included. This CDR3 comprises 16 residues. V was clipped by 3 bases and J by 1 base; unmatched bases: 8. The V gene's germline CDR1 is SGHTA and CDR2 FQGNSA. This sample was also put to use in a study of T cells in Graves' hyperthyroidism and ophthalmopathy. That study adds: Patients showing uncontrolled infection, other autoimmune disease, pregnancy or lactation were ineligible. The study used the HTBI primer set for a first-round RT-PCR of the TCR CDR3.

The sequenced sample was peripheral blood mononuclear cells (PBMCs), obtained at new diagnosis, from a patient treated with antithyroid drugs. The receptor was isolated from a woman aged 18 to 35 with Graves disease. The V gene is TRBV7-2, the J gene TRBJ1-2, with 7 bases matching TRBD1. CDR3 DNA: TGTGCCAGCAGCTTGAGGAGGGACAGTTTTAACTATGGCTACACCTTC. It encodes CASSLRRDSFNYGYTF.